This T cell receptor beta chain was sequenced during a study of Graves' ophthalmopathy and Graves' hyperthyroidism. Study-level information: Peripheral blood (taken before any treatment) was collected at initial diagnosis.

This clonotype was counted ten times or more. The antigen remains undetermined. RNA served as the template for amplifying TCR beta CDR3 regions. RT-PCR in the first round used HTBI primers; a second-round multiplex PCR followed. TCRdb reprocessed the multiplex PCR reads with MiXCR, giving one entry per CDR3 protein. This table has about 620,000 distinct CDR3 sequences, roughly 20% appearing once. Germline-derived CDR1 and CDR2 are LNHNV and YYDKDF (reference sequence). The CDR3 consists of 15 residues. J gave up 2 bases and V 3 bases, and 4 bases lay outside the gene matches. Ophthalmopathy not arising within 18 months of follow-up defined hyperthyroidism as stable. Orbital computed tomography and thyroid ultrasound, along with TRAb, serum thyroxine and clinical symptoms, underpinned diagnosis. Study conclusions and caveats: Blood repertoires reportedly contained most expanded thyroid clonotypes above 0.001 frequency.

J is TRBJ2-5 and V is TRBV15; TRBD1 matches at 9 bases. The sequence came from a woman younger than 30 with stable Graves' hyperthyroidism. Some clones in this sample may be carry-over from other donors' samples. The material sequenced was peripheral blood. This chain's CDR3 is CATSSRDREQETQYF. In nucleotides, the CDR3 is TGTGCCACCAGCAGCCGGGACAGGGAACAAGAGACCCAGTACTTC. Supplemented by reference TRBV15 and TRBJ2-5, the full variable domain reads DAMVIQNPRYQVTQFGKPVTLSCSQTLNHNVMYWYQQKSSQAPKLLFHYYDKDFNNEADTPDNFQSRRPNTSFCFLDIRSPGLGDTAMYLCATSSRDREQETQYFGPGTRLLVL.